The clone carrying this T cell receptor beta chain was picked up many times. Its antigen is still unknown. Methods described previously were used for bulk TCR libraries, and listed TCR primers were applied. TCRdb reanalysed the PCR reads using MiXCR and keeps one entry per CDR3 protein. The sample consists of about 640,000 distinct CDR3 sequences, 15% to 20% of them appearing once. The entry originates in a study of molecular identifiers for immune sequencing clone quantification. Sorting isolated naive CD8 T cells as CD8+CD4-CCR7+CD45RA+ events. The germline V gene has CDR1 MNHEY and CDR2 SMNVEV (reference sequence). The CDR3 loop spans 14 amino acids. The ends were cut back, 9 bases at V and 1 base at J, with 15 bases in the middle. Study results and caveats: Spiked-in Jurkat TCR RNA corresponding to one cell was reported as detectable against approximately 930,000 naive cells.

J is TRBJ1-1 and V is TRBV27; D gene unclear. The receptor was isolated from a human donor in good health. Some libraries in this study had Jurkat cell RNA spiked in. The specimen sequenced was naive CD8+ T cells from blood, with Jurkat cell RNA spiked in. Subset given: FACS-sorted CD8+CD4-CCR7+CD45RA+ naive T cells. CDR3 amino acids: CASHSGQTNTEAFF. In nucleotides, the CDR3 is TGTGCCAGTCACTCCGGGCAGACGAACACTGAAGCTTTCTTT.